This entry lists 23 T cell receptor beta chains sequenced from one sample in a study of shared clonotypes between healthy human individuals. Profiled with immunoSEQ multiplex PCR; TCRdb holds only in-frame clones, not every one. The sample records more than 450,000 clones, 60% to 85% being singletons. Source material: PBMCs. The receptors shown here come from a woman aged 40 to 49 in good health. Some clones in this sample may be carry-over from other donors' samples.

V and J are TRBV19 and TRBJ2-3; TRBD2 matches at 12 bases. V lost 5 bases, J lost 4 bases, and 7 bases stayed unmatched. CDR1 is LNHDA and CDR2 is SQIVND in the germline V gene (reference sequence). This CDR3 has 16 amino acids. The CDR3 is CASSAGTSGLADTQYF. CDR3 DNA sequence: TGTGCCAGTAGTGCCGGGACTAGCGGGCTAGCAGATACGCAGTATTTT. Full variable domain (remainder filled in from reference TRBV19 and TRBJ2-3): DGGITQSPKYLFRKEGQNVTLSCEQNLNHDAMYWYRQDPGQGLRLIYYSQIVNDFQKGDIAEGYSVSREKKESFPLTVTSAQKNPTAFYLCASSAGTSGLADTQYFGPGTRLTVL.

About this clone itself: Distinct nucleotide sequences in the sample also encode this CDR3. Here the CDR3 DNA reads TGCGCCAGCAGCTTGGATACCGGGGAGCTGTTTTTT. It encodes CASSLDTGELFF. The genes are TRBV5-1 and TRBJ2-2; D gene ambiguous. Germline loops: CDR1 SGHRS, CDR2 YFSETQ. This CDR3 contains 12 residues. Between the trimmed V and J ends, which lost 0 bases and 5 bases, there was a span of 2 bases.

The chain joins TRBV5-4 to TRBJ2-1; D is uncertain. The CDR3 loop spans 14 amino acids. V lost 0 bases to trimming and J lost 5 bases, with 9 bases between them. Germline lookup yields CDR1 SGHNT and CDR2 YYREEE (reference sequence). CDR3 nucleotides: TGTGCCAGCAGCTTGGTGGAATGGGACAATGAGCAGTTCTTC. It codes for CASSLVEWDNEQFF.

The chain is built from TRBV20-1 and TRBJ2-1, with 8 nucleotides matching TRBD1. V lost 3 bases to trimming and J lost 10 bases; unmatched junction nucleotides: 2. This CDR3 spans 11 amino acids. Germline CDR1 DFQATT, CDR2 SNEGSKA (reference sequence). This chain's CDR3 is CSARNRGEQFF. The CDR3 bases are TGCAGTGCTAGGAACAGGGGGGAGCAGTTCTTC.

The chain is built from TRBV11-2 and TRBJ2-5; D is possibly TRBD1 (5 bases). The CDR3 sequence is 16 residues long. Germline V gene data show CDR1 as SGHAT and CDR2 as FQNNGV. V lost 4 bases and J 2 bases, leaving 17 bases between the germline ends. CDR3 bases: TGTGCCAGCAGCTGGGGTGACAGCTTTTCTCAAGAGACCCAGTACTTC. Protein product: CASSWGDSFSQETQYF.

The chain carries TRBV28 and TRBJ2-7; 8 bases fit TRBD1. Looked up from germline, CDR1 is MDHEN and CDR2 is SYDVKM. The CDR3 has 14 amino acids. The J segment lost 6 bases and the V segment lost 3 bases, leaving 7 bases of the junction unmatched. The chain's CDR3 is CASSFDRGRREQYF. DNA of the CDR3: TGTGCCAGCAGTTTCGACAGGGGTAGGCGCGAGCAGTACTTC.

The chain is built from TRBV28 and TRBJ1-5; D unresolved. This CDR3 is built from 15 residues. V lost 2 bases and J 0 bases, leaving 8 bases between the germline ends. CDR1 and CDR2 (germline): MDHEN, SYDVKM. The CDR3 DNA sequence: TGTGCCAGCAGTTTAACGGGGTTTAGCAATCAGCCCCAGCATTTT. Amino acids: CASSLTGFSNQPQHF.

CDR3 nucleotide sequence: TGTGCCAGCAGTTCACGTCAAAACTCTGGAAACACCATATATTTT. This gives the protein CASSSRQNSGNTIYF. V is TRBV28 and J is TRBJ1-3; no definite D call. CDR1 is MDHEN, CDR2 SYDVKM, per germline. CDR3 length: 15 amino acids. V gave up 4 bases and J gave up 0 bases, with 10 bases separating them.

In nucleotides, the CDR3 is TGTGCCAGCTCACCCTCTCGGGGCCACTACGAGCAGTACTTC. This translates into CASSPSRGHYEQYF. This sequence joins TRBV18 and TRBJ2-7; D might be TRBD1 or TRBD2, each matching 5 bases. Germline V gene lookup returns CDR1 KGHSH and CDR2 LQKENI. V lost 3 bases to trimming and J lost 3 bases, with 12 bases between them. The CDR3 length is 14 residues.

This chain uses TRBV6-5 with TRBJ1-2; the D gene is possibly TRBD1 (6 bases). The V gene lost 6 bases and the J gene lost 1 base, with 9 bases spanning the gap. There are 13 residues in the CDR3. The V gene's germline CDR1 is MNHEY and CDR2 SVGAGI. The CDR3 spells CASSQQGNYGYTF. DNA for the CDR3: TGTGCCAGCAGCCAACAGGGTAACTATGGCTACACCTTC.

This chain connects TRBV10-2 to TRBJ2-1; the match to TRBD2 covers 8 bases. V lost 3 bases to trimming and J lost 4 bases; unmatched junction nucleotides: 8. The CDR3 is 16 amino acids. The germline CDR1 and CDR2 sequences are WSHSY and SAAADI. In DNA form, the CDR3 reads TGCGCCAGCAGTGATCTAGCCGGGAGGGGATACAATGAGCAGTTCTTC. Translating gives CASSDLAGRGYNEQFF.

The rearrangement links TRBV5-4 to TRBJ2-1; TRBD2 matches 13 bases. The CDR3 has 16 amino acids. CDR1 SGHNT and CDR2 YYREEE come from the germline V gene (reference sequence). Trimming took 0 bases from V and 6 from J; bases not matched to a gene: 3. The CDR3 spells CASSLEGLAGANEQFF. The CDR3 region has the DNA TGTGCCAGCAGCTTGGAAGGACTAGCGGGAGCCAATGAGCAGTTCTTC.

The chain has TRBV18 and TRBJ2-7; unclear D gene. The CDR3 extends over 14 amino acids. Deletions cut 6 bases from V and 5 bases from J, with 17 bases between. Germline V gives CDR1 KGHSH, CDR2 LQKENI. The CDR3 reads CASSPPGINHEQYF. The CDR3 nucleotides are TGTGCCAGCTCCCCCCCTGGGATTAACCACGAGCAGTACTTC.

The rearrangement links TRBV4-3 to TRBJ2-3; D is perhaps TRBD1 or TRBD2 (5 bases each). Germline CDR1 is LGHNA and CDR2 is YSLEER. V lost 1 base, J lost 3 bases, and 20 bases lay in between. CDR3 length: 18 residues. The CDR3 spells CASSQVYLNGGSTDTQYF. CDR3 sequence (DNA): TGCGCCAGCAGCCAAGTGTATCTCAATGGGGGATCGACAGATACGCAGTATTTT.

V gene TRBV10-3 combines with J gene TRBJ2-3, with no clear D. From germline, CDR1 is ENHRY and CDR2 SYGVKD. There are 16 residues in the CDR3. V was clipped by 2 bases and J by 1 base, with 13 bases between them. CDR3: CAISERERKGTDTQYF. DNA for the CDR3: TGTGCCATCAGTGAGAGGGAAAGAAAAGGCACAGATACGCAGTATTTT.

The chain recombines TRBV27 with TRBJ1-1; 7 bases map to TRBD1. This CDR3 region has 13 residues. V trimming: 6 bases; J trimming: 5 bases; junction bases outside the gene matches: 6. From germline, CDR1 is MNHEY and CDR2 SMNVEV (reference sequence). The CDR3: CASRLNRGTEAFF. Here the CDR3 DNA reads TGTGCCAGCAGGCTTAACAGGGGAACTGAAGCTTTCTTT.

The rearrangement joins TRBV7-2 to TRBJ1-2, with D perhaps TRBD1 (6 bases). The CDR3 runs to 13 residues. Deletions cut 3 bases from V and 8 bases from J, with 13 bases between. Germline V gives CDR1 SGHTA, CDR2 FQGNSA. In DNA, the CDR3 is TGTGCCAGCAGCTTTCTGACAGGAAACGGCTACACCTTC. Translating it yields CASSFLTGNGYTF.

The rearrangement joins TRBV6-1 to TRBJ2-4; 12 bases are shared with TRBD1. The V gene's germline CDR1 is MNHNS and CDR2 SASEGT. The CDR3 sequence is 15 residues long. V lost 3 bases to trimming and J lost 8 bases; unmatched junction nucleotides: 5. This chain's CDR3 is CASSEGQGAADIQYF. As DNA, the CDR3 is TGTGCCAGCAGTGAGGGACAGGGGGCCGCGGACATTCAGTACTTC.

CDR3 nucleotide sequence: TGTGCCTGGAGTCGGGGGTCCGGAAACACCATATATTTT. Translated: CAWSRGSGNTIYF. The gene calls are TRBV30 and TRBJ1-3; D possibly corresponds to TRBD1 (5 bases). Trimming shortened V by 2 bases and J by 4 bases, and 9 bases separated the two germline ends. From germline, CDR1 is GTSNPN and CDR2 SVGIG (reference sequence). This CDR3 comprises 13 residues.

This clone is a singleton in its sample. The rearrangement joins TRBV30 to TRBJ1-3, with D maybe TRBD1 (5 bases). Per germline, CDR1 GTSNPN and CDR2 SVGIG (reference sequence). The V end lost 7 bases, the J end lost 2 bases, and 15 bases lay between the germline ends. The CDR3 consists of 14 residues. CDR3 bases: TGTGCCTCTAAGCAGGGTGGTACTGGAAACACCATATATTTT. This sequence encodes CASKQGGTGNTIYF.

V gene TRBV10-2 combines with J gene TRBJ2-1, with D possibly called TRBD1 or TRBD2 (5 bases each). V gave up 8 bases and J gave up 5 bases, with 10 bases separating them. The CDR3 totals 12 residues. CDR1 is WSHSY, CDR2 SAAADI, per germline. CDR3 amino acids: CASFEGHNEQFF. CDR3 nucleotides: TGCGCCAGCTTCGAGGGGCACAATGAGCAGTTCTTC.

This clone was detected a few times. The chain couples TRBV5-1 to TRBJ2-3; no reliable D call. CDR1 and CDR2 from the germline V gene are SGHRS and YFSETQ. Trimming took off 3 bases at V and 3 bases at J, with 11 bases between the two ends. The CDR3 covers 14 residues. CDR3 protein: CASSSLVGTDTQYF. The CDR3 nucleotides read TGCGCCAGCAGCTCCCTAGTAGGGACAGATACGCAGTATTTT.

J is TRBJ2-7 and V is TRBV6-1, with TRBD1 identical over 7 bases. This CDR3 comprises 14 residues. The V segment lost 3 bases and the J segment 2 bases; nucleotides outside the gene matches: 4. Germline values: CDR1 MNHNS, CDR2 SASEGT. The CDR3 DNA is TGTGCCAGCAGTGAGAGGGACAGTGCCTACGAGCAGTACTTC. It is translated as CASSERDSAYEQYF.